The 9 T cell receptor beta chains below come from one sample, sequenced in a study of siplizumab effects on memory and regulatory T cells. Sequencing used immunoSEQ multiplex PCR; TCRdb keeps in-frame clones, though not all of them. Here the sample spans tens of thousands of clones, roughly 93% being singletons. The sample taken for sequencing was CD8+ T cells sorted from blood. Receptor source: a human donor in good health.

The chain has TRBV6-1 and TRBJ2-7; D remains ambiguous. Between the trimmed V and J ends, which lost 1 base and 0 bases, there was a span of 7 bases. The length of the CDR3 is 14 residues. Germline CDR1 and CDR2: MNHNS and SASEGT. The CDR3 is CASSEGRISYEQYF. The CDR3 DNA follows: TGTGCCAGCAGTGAAGGTAGAATCTCCTACGAGCAGTACTTC.

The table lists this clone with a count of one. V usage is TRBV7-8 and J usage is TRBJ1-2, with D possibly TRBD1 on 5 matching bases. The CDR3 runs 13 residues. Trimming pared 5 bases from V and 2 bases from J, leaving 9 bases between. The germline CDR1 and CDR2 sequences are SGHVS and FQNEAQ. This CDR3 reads CASSPRVNYGYTF. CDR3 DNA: TGTGCCAGCAGCCCCAGGGTAAACTATGGCTACACCTTC.

In DNA, the CDR3 is TGCGCCAGCAGCATTGGGGGGGAGTACACTGAAGCTTTCTTT. Its protein product is CASSIGGEYTEAFF. This chain connects TRBV5-1 to TRBJ1-1, with D tentatively TRBD1 (5 bases). The V gene lost 4 bases and the J gene lost 3 bases, with 13 bases spanning the gap. The CDR3 runs to 14 residues. Germline assignment: CDR1 SGHRS and CDR2 YFSETQ.

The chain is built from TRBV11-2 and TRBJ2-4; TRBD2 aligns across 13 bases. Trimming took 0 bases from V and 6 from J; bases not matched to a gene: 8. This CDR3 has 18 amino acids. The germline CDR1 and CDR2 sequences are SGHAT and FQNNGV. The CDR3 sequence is CASSLELAGGPSRNIQYF. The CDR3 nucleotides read TGTGCCAGCAGCTTAGAACTAGCGGGAGGGCCGTCCAGAAACATTCAGTACTTC.

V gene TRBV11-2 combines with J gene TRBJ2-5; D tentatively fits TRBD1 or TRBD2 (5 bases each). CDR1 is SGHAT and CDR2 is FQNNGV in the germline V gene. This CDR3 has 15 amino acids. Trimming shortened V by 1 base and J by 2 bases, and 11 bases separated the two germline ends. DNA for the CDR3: TGTGCCAGCAGCTTAGTGGGGGTCCCACAAGAGACCCAGTACTTC. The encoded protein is CASSLVGVPQETQYF.

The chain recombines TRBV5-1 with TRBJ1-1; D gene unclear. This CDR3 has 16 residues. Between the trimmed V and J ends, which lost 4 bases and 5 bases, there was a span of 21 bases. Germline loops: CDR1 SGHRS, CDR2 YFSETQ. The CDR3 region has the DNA TGCGCCAGCAGCCCTGAGCAGCCCGGGCGTGGGACTGAAGCTTTCTTT. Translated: CASSPEQPGRGTEAFF.

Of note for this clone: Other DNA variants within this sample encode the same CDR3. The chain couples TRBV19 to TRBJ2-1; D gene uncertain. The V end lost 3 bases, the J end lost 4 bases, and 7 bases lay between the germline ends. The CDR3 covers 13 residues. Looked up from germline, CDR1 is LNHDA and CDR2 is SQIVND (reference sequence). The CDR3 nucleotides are TGTGCCAGTAGTATCTGGAGTTACAATGAGCAGTTCTTC. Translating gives CASSIWSYNEQFF.

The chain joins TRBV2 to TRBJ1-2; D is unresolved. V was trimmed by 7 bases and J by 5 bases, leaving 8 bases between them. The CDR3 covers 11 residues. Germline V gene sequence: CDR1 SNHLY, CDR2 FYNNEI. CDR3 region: CASIGVYGYTF. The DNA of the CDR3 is TGTGCCAGCATTGGCGTTTATGGCTACACCTTC.

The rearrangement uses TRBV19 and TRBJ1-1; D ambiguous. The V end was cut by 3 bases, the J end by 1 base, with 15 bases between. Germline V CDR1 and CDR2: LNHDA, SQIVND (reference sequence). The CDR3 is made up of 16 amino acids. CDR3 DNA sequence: TGTGCCAGTAGTATTGATGAGAGCTCCCAGAACACTGAAGCTTTCTTT. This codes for CASSIDESSQNTEAFF.